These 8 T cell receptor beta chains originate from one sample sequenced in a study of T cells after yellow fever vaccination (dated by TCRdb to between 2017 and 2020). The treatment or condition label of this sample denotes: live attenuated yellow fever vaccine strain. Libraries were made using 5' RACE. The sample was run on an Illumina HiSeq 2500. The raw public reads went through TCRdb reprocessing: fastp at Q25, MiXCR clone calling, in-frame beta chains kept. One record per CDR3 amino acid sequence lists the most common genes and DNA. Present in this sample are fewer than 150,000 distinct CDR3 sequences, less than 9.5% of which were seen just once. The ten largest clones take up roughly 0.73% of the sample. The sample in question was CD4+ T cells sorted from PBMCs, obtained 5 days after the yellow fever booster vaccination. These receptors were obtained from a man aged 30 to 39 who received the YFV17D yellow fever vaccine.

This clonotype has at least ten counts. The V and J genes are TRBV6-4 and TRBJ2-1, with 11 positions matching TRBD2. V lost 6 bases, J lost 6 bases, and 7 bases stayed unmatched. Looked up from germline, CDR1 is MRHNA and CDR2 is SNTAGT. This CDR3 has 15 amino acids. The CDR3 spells CASSVGLAAVNEQFF. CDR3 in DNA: TGTGCCAGCAGCGTGGGACTAGCGGCAGTCAATGAGCAGTTCTTC.

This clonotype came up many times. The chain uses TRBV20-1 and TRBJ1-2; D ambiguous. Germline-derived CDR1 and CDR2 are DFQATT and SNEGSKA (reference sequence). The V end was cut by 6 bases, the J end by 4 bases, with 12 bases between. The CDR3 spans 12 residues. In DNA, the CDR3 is TGCAGTGCCCGAAGAGGTTTCTATGGCTACACCTTC. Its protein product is CSARRGFYGYTF.

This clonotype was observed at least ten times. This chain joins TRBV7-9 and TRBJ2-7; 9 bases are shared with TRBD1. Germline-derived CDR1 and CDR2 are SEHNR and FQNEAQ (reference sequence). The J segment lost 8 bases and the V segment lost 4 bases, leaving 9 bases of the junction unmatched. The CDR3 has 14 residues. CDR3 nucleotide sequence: TGTGCCAGCAGCTCAGCCGGGACAGGGAGGAAGCAGTACTTC. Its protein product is CASSSAGTGRKQYF.

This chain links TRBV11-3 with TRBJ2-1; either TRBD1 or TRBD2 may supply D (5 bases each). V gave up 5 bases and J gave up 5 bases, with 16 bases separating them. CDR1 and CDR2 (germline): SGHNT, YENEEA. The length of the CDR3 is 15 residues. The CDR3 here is CASSLSLPGHNEQFF. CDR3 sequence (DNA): TGTGCCAGCAGCCTCTCGCTACCGGGACACAATGAGCAGTTCTTC.

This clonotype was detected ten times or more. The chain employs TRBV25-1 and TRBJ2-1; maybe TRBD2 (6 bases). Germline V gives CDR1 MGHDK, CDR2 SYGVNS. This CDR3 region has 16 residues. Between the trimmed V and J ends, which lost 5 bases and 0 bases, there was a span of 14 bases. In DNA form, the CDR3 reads TGTGCCAGCAGTTATAGCGGCCTGAGCTCCTACAATGAGCAGTTCTTC. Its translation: CASSYSGLSSYNEQFF. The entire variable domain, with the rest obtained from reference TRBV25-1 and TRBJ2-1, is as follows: EADIYQTPRYLVIGTGKKITLECSQTMGHDKMYWYQQDPGMELHLIHYSYGVNSTEKGDLSSESTVSRIRTEHFPLTLESARPSHTSQYLCASSYSGLSSYNEQFFGPGTRLTVL.

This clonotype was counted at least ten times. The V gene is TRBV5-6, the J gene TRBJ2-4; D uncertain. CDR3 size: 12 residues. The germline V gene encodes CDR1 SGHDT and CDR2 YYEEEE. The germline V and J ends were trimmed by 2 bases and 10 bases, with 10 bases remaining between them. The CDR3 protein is CASSLVGKIQYF. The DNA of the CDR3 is TGTGCCAGCAGCTTAGTTGGGAAAATTCAGTACTTC.

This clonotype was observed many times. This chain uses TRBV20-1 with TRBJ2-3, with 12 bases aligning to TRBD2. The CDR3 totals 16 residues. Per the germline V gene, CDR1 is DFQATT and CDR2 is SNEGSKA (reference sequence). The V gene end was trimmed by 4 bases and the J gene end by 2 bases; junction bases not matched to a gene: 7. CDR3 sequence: CSAIRLAGDLTDTQYF. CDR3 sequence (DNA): TGCAGTGCTATTAGACTAGCGGGAGATCTCACAGATACGCAGTATTTT.

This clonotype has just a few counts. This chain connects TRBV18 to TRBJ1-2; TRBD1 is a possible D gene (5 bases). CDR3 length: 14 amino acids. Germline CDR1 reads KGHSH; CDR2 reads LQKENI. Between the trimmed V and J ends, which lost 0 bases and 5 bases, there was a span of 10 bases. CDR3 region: CASSPPRDRYGYTF. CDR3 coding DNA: TGTGCCAGCTCACCACCGCGGGACCGGTATGGCTACACCTTC. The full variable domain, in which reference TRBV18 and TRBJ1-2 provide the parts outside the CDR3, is NAGVMQNPRHLVRRRGQEARLRCSPMKGHSHVYWYRQLPEEGLKFMVYLQKENIIDESGMPKERFSAEFPKEGPSILRIQQVVRGDSAAYFCASSPPRDRYGYTFGSGTRLTVV.